This T cell receptor beta chain was observed in a study of radiation and T cells in renal cell carcinoma. As for time point: blood 4 weeks post-SBRT, at nephrectomy. Noted treatment: 15 Gy SBRT to primary tumor, nephrectomy 4 weeks later. Sequencing was performed with immunoSEQ multiplex PCR; in TCRdb, only in-frame clones are kept and a portion is missing. The profile shows 130,000 to 150,000 clones, 80% to 90% of them singletons. V lost 4 bases and J lost 2, with 9 bases in between. The V gene's germline CDR1 is SGHDT and CDR2 YYEEEE. The CDR3 is 13 amino acids. The TCR originated in a woman aged 45-65 years with renal cell carcinoma. Sequencing used blood, obtained from a patient whose treatment included radiotherapy and nephrectomy. The chain has TRBV5-6 and TRBJ1-2; D ambiguous. The CDR3 protein is CASSKDRNYGYTF. DNA of the CDR3: TGTGCCAGCAGCAAAGACCGAAACTATGGCTACACCTTC. Using reference TRBV5-6 and TRBJ1-2 for the parts outside the CDR3, the full variable domain is DAGVTQSPTHLIKTRGQQVTLRCSPKSGHDTVSWYQQALGQGPQFIFQYYEEEERQRGNFPDRFSGHQFPNYSSELNVNALLLGDSALYLCASSKDRNYGYTFGSGTRLTVV.